This TCR beta chain is drawn from a study of blood T cells in healthy people across ages. Findings and limits, study-wide: A roughly linear age-dependent decrease characterized TCR beta diversity per million T cells.

The sample providers were healthy Caucasian people from Russia, aged about 6 to 95. About 10 milliliters of peripheral blood were drawn from each donor into EDTA-treated tubes. There were at least 5 micrograms of total RNA extracted from every sample. The authors ran a second PCR of about 6 to 11 cycles using a sample-barcoded 5' primer and a J-beta primer mix. Using its own MiXCR run on the 5' RACE reads, TCRdb lists one record per CDR3 protein. The data contain 1.5 million to 2 million distinct CDR3 sequences, 28% of them seen just once; the ten biggest clones take up about 7.7%. V dropped 1 base and J dropped 7; count of bases not matched to a gene: 6. The CDR3 runs 14 residues. The germline gives CDR1 DFQATT, CDR2 SNEGSKA (reference sequence). Turning to this clonotype: The antigen is undetermined.

This receptor was identified in a woman in her 30s in good health. The J gene is TRBJ2-2, the V gene TRBV20-1; 7 nucleotides agree with TRBD2. Sequenced material: blood. Written as DNA, the CDR3 is TGCAGTGCTAGAGCCCTAGCGGAATACGGGGAGCTGTTTTTT. Translated: CSARALAEYGELFF.